Shown below are 14 T cell receptor beta chains from a single sample sequenced in a study of OX40 agonist ivuxolimab in advanced cancers. Only in-frame clones appear in the TCRdb table, and some are missing; sequencing was by immunoSEQ multiplex PCR. The sample contains tens of thousands of clones, 92% of which appear only once. The sample was CD4+ or CD8+ T cells sorted from blood, taken in a trial of the OX40 agonist ivuxolimab. The receptors shown here come from an adult with an advanced solid tumor such as melanoma, head and neck, liver or kidney cancer.

The rearrangement uses TRBV30 and TRBJ2-2; TRBD1 matches at 7 bases. Germline V gives CDR1 GTSNPN, CDR2 SVGIG (reference sequence). The CDR3 covers 15 residues. The J segment lost 6 bases and the V segment lost 2 bases, leaving 9 bases of the junction unmatched. The CDR3 sequence is CAWSILDREAGELFF. CDR3 nucleotides: TGTGCCTGGAGTATTCTTGACAGGGAAGCCGGGGAGCTGTTTTTT.

J is TRBJ1-3 and V is TRBV9, with D hard to call. CDR1 and CDR2 (germline): SGDLS, YYNGEE. The CDR3 has 15 residues. V lost 0 bases to trimming and J lost 0 bases, with 7 bases between them. This chain's CDR3 is CASSVGGNSGNTIYF. DNA for the CDR3: TGTGCCAGCAGCGTAGGAGGGAACTCTGGAAACACCATATATTTT.

The chain has TRBV28 and TRBJ1-5; D is ambiguous. Germline assignment: CDR1 MDHEN and CDR2 SYDVKM. CDR3 length: 11 residues. Trimming cost V 5 bases and J 8 bases, with 7 bases left between them. In DNA form, the CDR3 reads TGTGCCAGCAGTCCCGGAGAGCCCCAGCATTTT. Amino acid sequence: CASSPGEPQHF. The variable domain in full, with the rest retrieved from reference TRBV28 and TRBJ1-5, is DVKVTQSSRYLVKRTGEKVFLECVQDMDHENMFWYRQDPGLGLRLIYFSYDVKMKEKGDIPEGYSVSREKKERFSLILESASTNQTSMYLCASSPGEPQHFGDGTRLSIL.

The rearrangement joins TRBV5-1 to TRBJ1-2, with 7 bases fitting TRBD1. The CDR3 sequence is 14 residues long. V gave up 4 bases and J gave up 3 bases; unmatched junction bases: 6. Germline V gives CDR1 SGHRS, CDR2 YFSETQ. CDR3 bases: TGCGCCAGCAGCCCCGGACAGGCTCACTATGGCTACACCTTC. Translated, it gives CASSPGQAHYGYTF.

The genes are TRBV5-5 and TRBJ2-1; D possibly corresponds to TRBD2 (5 bases). In germline, CDR1 is SGHKS, CDR2 YYEKEE (reference sequence). V shed 1 base and J shed 4 bases, with 15 bases lying between them. This CDR3 region has 16 residues. The CDR3: CASSLPAGGAYNEQFF. The CDR3 nucleotides read TGTGCCAGCAGCTTGCCTGCGGGCGGAGCATACAATGAGCAGTTCTTC.

The chain is built from TRBV5-4 and TRBJ2-1, with D tentatively TRBD1 (5 bases). V was pared by 0 bases and J by 2 bases, with 6 bases between. Germline CDR1 reads SGHNT; CDR2 reads YYREEE (reference sequence). The CDR3 covers 14 residues. The CDR3 region has the DNA TGTGCCAGCAGCTTGGTAGGGGCCTACAATGAGCAGTTCTTC. Residues: CASSLVGAYNEQFF. Supplemented by reference TRBV5-4 and TRBJ2-1, the full variable domain reads ETGVTQSPTHLIKTRGQQVTLRCSSQSGHNTVSWYQQALGQGPQFIFQYYREEENGRGNFPPRFSGLQFPNYSSELNVNALELDDSALYLCASSLVGAYNEQFFGPGTRLTVL.

DNA of the CDR3: TGTGCCAGCAGATTTGACAGCACAGATACGCAGTATTTT. It codes for CASRFDSTDTQYF. The chain is built from TRBV6-1 and TRBJ2-3; D call uncertain. Germline lookup yields CDR1 MNHNS and CDR2 SASEGT. Trimming pared 6 bases from V and 0 bases from J, leaving 7 bases between. This CDR3 spans 13 amino acids.

This chain connects TRBV9 to TRBJ2-5; TRBD1 might be the D (5 bases). The germline CDR1 and CDR2 sequences are SGDLS and YYNGEE. Trimming left V 3 bases short and J 6 bases short, with 12 bases between. The CDR3 sequence is 13 residues long. The CDR3 bases are TGTGCCAGCAGCGGACAGCACAAGAAGACCCAGTACTTC. It specifies CASSGQHKKTQYF. Filled out from reference TRBV9 and TRBJ2-5, the complete variable domain reads DSGVTQTPKHLITATGQRVTLRCSPRSGDLSVYWYQQSLDQGLQFLIQYYNGEERAKGNILERFSAQQFPDLHSELNLSSLELGDSALYFCASSGQHKKTQYFGPGTRLLVL.

V and J are TRBV10-2 and TRBJ2-3; unclear D gene. Deletions cut 0 bases from V and 4 bases from J, with 14 bases between. In germline, CDR1 is WSHSY, CDR2 SAAADI. This CDR3 comprises 16 residues. CDR3 in amino acids: CASSESRSPTADTQYF. In nucleotides, the CDR3 is TGCGCCAGCAGTGAGTCGAGGTCCCCAACTGCAGATACGCAGTATTTT.

The rearrangement links TRBV19 to TRBJ2-1; no firm D call. This CDR3 has 13 amino acids. Germline V gives CDR1 LNHDA, CDR2 SQIVND (reference sequence). Trimming took off 7 bases at V and 4 bases at J, with 11 bases between the two ends. CDR3 sequence reads: CASKGPGYNEQFF. The DNA of the CDR3 is TGTGCCAGTAAGGGCCCAGGATACAATGAGCAGTTCTTC.

DNA of the CDR3: TGTGCCAGTAGCGGACAGGGAAACACCGGGGAGCTGTTTTTT. The encoded protein is CASSGQGNTGELFF. The chain uses TRBV19 and TRBJ2-2; 8 bases agree with TRBD1. The J segment lost 2 bases and the V segment lost 6 bases, leaving 2 bases of the junction unmatched. The CDR3 is 14 residues long. From germline, CDR1 is LNHDA and CDR2 SQIVND (reference sequence).

The rearrangement joins TRBV2 to TRBJ2-2; 11 bases agree with TRBD2. V dropped 11 bases and J dropped 7; count of bases not matched to a gene: 9. Germline-derived CDR1 and CDR2 are SNHLY and FYNNEI. The CDR3 is 14 amino acids. The CDR3 DNA follows: TGTGCCGGAAAGACTAGCGGGATCGGCGGGGAGCTGTTTTTT. Translation gives CAGKTSGIGGELFF.

The chain couples TRBV28 to TRBJ2-1; 7 positions match TRBD2. The germline V gene has CDR1 MDHEN and CDR2 SYDVKM. This CDR3 is 14 amino acids long. Trimming removed 6 bases from V and 8 bases from J; junction bases left unmatched: 10. CDR3 coding DNA: TGTGCCAGCAGCGCTAGCGGCCTCTTGGATGAGCAGTTCTTC. As protein: CASSASGLLDEQFF.

This rearrangement joins TRBV7-9 to TRBJ2-3; D ambiguous. The CDR3 covers 13 residues. Trimming shortened V by 1 base and J by 4 bases, and 6 bases separated the two germline ends. Germline V gene sequence: CDR1 SEHNR, CDR2 FQNEAQ (reference sequence). CDR3 region: CASSLGSSDTQYF. As DNA, the CDR3 is TGTGCCAGCAGCTTAGGCTCCTCAGATACGCAGTATTTT.